The rows below give T cell receptor beta chains drawn from one sample of a study of blood T cell repertoires in COVID-19. Profiling relied on immunoSEQ multiplex PCR, and the TCRdb table lists in-frame clones only, not all of them. The profile shows around 300,000 clones, 75% to 90% of them singletons. Sequences were obtained from PBMCs or T cells enriched from blood (not recorded which). The receptors derive from a woman between 50 and 59 years old who had recovered from COVID-19. Each CDR3 is given without its conserved first and last residue. Fields, in order: CDR3 protein, clone size, J gene, V gene. Size is stated for part of the rows, as once, few or many counts, or as a class when the clone is expanded.

CDR3: AISPGLAGGGGTDTQY; size: -; J: TRBJ2-3; V: TRBV10-3
CDR3: ASSPIRGEKLF; size: -; J: TRBJ1-4; V: TRBV18
CDR3: SASGGGLPLH; size: -; J: TRBJ1-6; V: TRBV20-1
CDR3: ASSREIGGSTDTQY; size: few; J: TRBJ2-3; V: TRBV18
CDR3: SVEDQGQRYQETQY; size: -; J: TRBJ2-5; V: TRBV29-1
CDR3: ASRPGGGPRKKLF; size: -; J: TRBJ1-4; V: TRBV28
CDR3: ASGTLIAETQY; size: -; J: TRBJ2-5; V: TRBV7-6
CDR3: ASSTPGQGYVYGYT; size: -; J: TRBJ1-2; V: TRBV28
CDR3: ASSLRLAGGSYEQY; size: -; J: TRBJ2-7; V: TRBV14
CDR3: ASSVEGLIPYNEQF; size: -; J: TRBJ2-1; V: TRBV9
CDR3: ASRQGARYEQY; size: -; J: TRBJ2-7; V: TRBV12-3/TRBV12-4
CDR3: ASSLGAGVEYEQY; size: -; J: TRBJ2-7; V: TRBV5-4
CDR3: ASSLNDRDRFSYEQY; size: -; J: TRBJ2-7; V: TRBV7-8
CDR3: ASSTSEGISTGELF; size: -; J: TRBJ2-2; V: TRBV19
CDR3: ASSPRVRDYGYT; size: -; J: TRBJ1-2; V: TRBV2
CDR3: ASSLRLAGGPYEQY; size: -; J: TRBJ2-7; V: TRBV6-5
CDR3: ASRHGTSRYNEQF; size: few; J: TRBJ2-1; V: TRBV3-1/TRBV3-2
CDR3: ASSLVGTNTGELF; size: -; J: TRBJ2-2; V: TRBV11-2
CDR3: ASSHDWKGTEAF; size: -; J: TRBJ1-1; V: TRBV5-4
CDR3: ASRTDRVHSPLH; size: -; J: TRBJ1-6; V: TRBV2
CDR3: SVPGGVEQF; size: -; J: TRBJ2-1; V: TRBV29-1
CDR3: ASSLSDGDRGYGYT; size: -; J: TRBJ1-2; V: TRBV7-6
CDR3: ASSLGRRTEAF; size: once; J: TRBJ1-1; V: TRBV28
CDR3: ASSSTALAGFKPSTDTQY; size: -; J: TRBJ2-3; V: TRBV5-1
CDR3: AWRGVFEQY; size: -; J: TRBJ2-7; V: TRBV30
CDR3: AISALAGGPETQY; size: -; J: TRBJ2-5; V: TRBV10-3
CDR3: ASSLVGGQETQY; size: -; J: TRBJ2-5; V: TRBV5-1
CDR3: ASSPGTGNEQF; size: -; J: TRBJ2-1; V: TRBV5-1
CDR3: ASSPDSMNTEAF; size: -; J: TRBJ1-1; V: TRBV3-1/TRBV3-2
CDR3: AWRGGTGNTIY; size: -; J: TRBJ1-3; V: TRBV30
CDR3: ASQQGADDYGYT; size: -; J: TRBJ1-2; V: TRBV19
CDR3: ASSQDPFPAGGTDTQY; size: -; J: TRBJ2-3; V: TRBV3-1/TRBV3-2
CDR3: ASRTGQGANYGYT; size: -; J: TRBJ1-2; V: TRBV7-2
CDR3: ASSLSRGDGYT; size: -; J: TRBJ1-2; V: TRBV5-4
CDR3: ASSLAGGSYEQY; size: -; J: TRBJ2-7; V: TRBV5-1
CDR3: ASRRDSNQPQH; size: -; J: TRBJ1-5; V: TRBV7-2
CDR3: ASSYPDTEAF; size: -; J: TRBJ1-1; V: TRBV6-5
CDR3: ASSGTGSSSGNTIY; size: few; J: TRBJ1-3; V: TRBV5-1
CDR3: ASLDRGKGQPQH; size: few; J: TRBJ1-5; V: TRBV6-5
CDR3: ASAEGQYGSPLH; size: -; J: TRBJ1-6; V: TRBV5-1
CDR3: SASVPQGAREQF; size: few; J: TRBJ2-1; V: TRBV20-1
CDR3: ASSETGSNTGELF; size: -; J: TRBJ2-2; V: TRBV18
CDR3: ASSRDTDTQY; size: -; J: TRBJ2-3; V: TRBV6-6
CDR3: ASSSTYRTEQY; size: -; J: TRBJ2-7; V: TRBV6-5
CDR3: ASTRGGGGNQPQH; size: -; J: TRBJ1-5; V: TRBV19
CDR3: ASSRTAPGANYGYT; size: -; J: TRBJ1-2; V: TRBV18
CDR3: ASSLRGNEGQF; size: -; J: TRBJ2-1; V: TRBV11-2
CDR3: ASSRGGDGAGELF; size: once; J: TRBJ2-2; V: TRBV28
CDR3: ASSFTRDTQY; size: -; J: TRBJ2-3; V: TRBV7-9